Ten or more counts support the clone carrying this T cell receptor beta chain. The study based diagnoses on clinical symptoms, serum thyroxine and TRAb, thyroid ultrasound and orbital computed tomography. This sample is part of a study of T cells in Graves' hyperthyroidism and ophthalmopathy. TCR beta CDR3 regions were amplified from RNA transcripts. Primed by the HTBI set, a first-round RT-PCR was run on the TCR CDR3. TCRdb re-derived calls from the multiplex PCR reads in MiXCR, one entry per CDR3 protein. The table includes about 290,000 distinct CDR3 sequences, about an eighth detected once. Germline-derived CDR1 and CDR2 are MDHEN and SYDVKM. V lost 7 bases and J lost 0, with 13 bases in between. The CDR3 contains 14 residues.

The sequenced sample was blood. This TCR was sampled from a middle-aged woman with Graves' hyperthyroidism. This chain links TRBV28 with TRBJ2-7; D perhaps matches TRBD2 (6 bases). DNA of the CDR3: TGTGCCAGCACCCCCGGGGACTCCTCCTACGAGCAGTACTTC. This gives the protein CASTPGDSSYEQYF.